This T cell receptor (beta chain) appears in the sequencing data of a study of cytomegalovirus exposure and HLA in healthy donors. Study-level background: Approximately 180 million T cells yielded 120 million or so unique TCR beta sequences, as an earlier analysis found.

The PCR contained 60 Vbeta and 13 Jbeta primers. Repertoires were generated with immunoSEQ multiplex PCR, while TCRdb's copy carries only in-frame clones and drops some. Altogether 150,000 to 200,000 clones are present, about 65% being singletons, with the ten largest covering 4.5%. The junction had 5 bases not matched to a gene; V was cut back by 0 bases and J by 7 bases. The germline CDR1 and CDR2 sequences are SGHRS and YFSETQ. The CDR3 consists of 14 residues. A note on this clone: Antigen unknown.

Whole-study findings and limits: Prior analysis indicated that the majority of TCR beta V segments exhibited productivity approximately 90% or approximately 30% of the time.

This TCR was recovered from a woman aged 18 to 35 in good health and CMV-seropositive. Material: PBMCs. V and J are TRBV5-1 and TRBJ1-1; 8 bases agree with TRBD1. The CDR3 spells CASSLGRGQGEAFF. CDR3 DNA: TGCGCCAGCAGCTTGGGAAGAGGACAGGGTGAAGCTTTCTTT.